A selection of T cell receptor beta chains follows, all from one sample in a study of OX40 agonist ivuxolimab in advanced cancers. The repertoire was sequenced with immunoSEQ multiplex PCR; TCRdb's copy has only in-frame clones and lacks some. Seen here are some 74,000 clones, over 75% observed once, and the top ten hold 0.53%. Source: CD4+ or CD8+ T cells sorted from blood, taken in a trial of the OX40 agonist ivuxolimab. The receptors come from an adult with an advanced solid tumor such as melanoma, head and neck, liver or kidney cancer. Each CDR3 is given with its conserved first and last residue. D genes are given only for firm matches. The listing skips clone size in some rows; elsewhere it reads once, few, many or a size class.

cdr3_length d_call j_call clone_size v_call cdr3_aa cdr3_nt
17 TRBD1 TRBJ1-2 . TRBV18 CASSPLAGGDFQDGYTF TGTGCCAGCTCACCACTGGCAGGGGGCGACTTTCAGGATGGCTACACCTTC
15 TRBD1 TRBJ2-2 . TRBV19 CASSGQGANTGELFF TGTGCCAGTAGTGGGCAGGGGGCGAACACCGGGGAGCTGTTTTTT
11 . TRBJ1-2 few TRBV5-8 CASSLRNGYTF TGTGCCAGCAGCTTGCGAAACGGCTACACCTTC
15 TRBD1 TRBJ2-3 . TRBV2 CASSRDRGITDTQYF TGTGCCAGCAGCCGGGACAGGGGAATCACAGATACGCAGTATTTT
13 . TRBJ1-5 . TRBV7-2 CASSLQGNQPQHF TGTGCCAGTTCCCTGCAGGGGAATCAGCCCCAGCATTTT
11 . TRBJ2-7 . TRBV6-5 CASSEGYEQYF TGTGCCAGCAGTGAAGGTTACGAGCAGTACTTC
15 . TRBJ2-3 . TRBV11-2 CASSLTWTGADTQYF TGTGCCAGCAGCTTAACGTGGACCGGAGCAGATACGCAGTATTTT
12 . TRBJ1-3 . TRBV29-1 CSVKSPGNTIYF TGCAGCGTAAAGAGTCCTGGAAACACCATATATTTT
16 . TRBJ1-1 . TRBV4-1 CASSLRDPGLYAEAFF TGCGCCAGCAGCCTGCGGGACCCCGGTTTGTACGCTGAAGCTTTCTTT
15 . TRBJ2-1 . TRBV4-2 CASSQPDGSYNEQFF TGTGCCAGCAGCCAACCGGACGGCTCCTACAATGAGCAGTTCTTC
11 . TRBJ2-3 . TRBV2 CASSDTDTQYF TGTGCCAGCAGCGACACAGATACGCAGTATTTT
13 TRBD1 TRBJ2-3 . TRBV5-1 CASGQGAGSKSTF TGCGCCAGCGGACAGGGGGCTGGAAGCAAGTCCACTTTT
14 TRBD1 TRBJ2-7 . TRBV7-2 CASSLESSLRGPWF TGTGCCAGCAGCTTAGAGTCTTCCCTAAGGGGGCCATGGTTC
15 TRBD1 TRBJ1-2 . TRBV18 CASSPGQGATYGYTF TGTGCCAGCTCACCTGGACAGGGGGCGACCTATGGCTACACCTTC
13 TRBD1 TRBJ1-2 once TRBV6-6 CASSPQGARGYTF TGTGCCAGCAGTCCCCAGGGGGCGAGGGGCTACACCTTC
15 . TRBJ1-4 . TRBV11-2 CASTYRGGTNEKLFF TGTGCCAGCACCTATCGTGGGGGAACTAATGAAAAACTGTTTTTT
14 . TRBJ1-6 . TRBV28 CASRRQPYNSPLHF TGTGCCAGCAGACGACAGCCTTATAATTCACCCCTCCACTTT
13 . TRBJ2-7 . TRBV6-6 CASGAGFNYEQYF TGTGCCAGCGGCGCAGGGTTCAACTACGAGCAGTACTTC
13 . TRBJ2-7 once TRBV18 CASSPPGIDEQYF TGTGCCAGCTCACCACCGGGTATCGACGAGCAGTACTTC
16 TRBD2 TRBJ2-3 . TRBV10-1 CASSGTSGRRGDTQYF TGCGCCAGCAGCGGGACTAGCGGGAGACGGGGAGATACGCAGTATTTT
15 TRBD2 TRBJ2-7 once TRBV5-6 CASSPGTSGRGEQYF TGTGCCAGCAGCCCCGGGACTAGCGGGCGGGGAGAGCAGTACTTC
14 . TRBJ1-2 . TRBV6-6 CASSPGDSTPGYTF TGTGCCAGCAGTCCTGGAGATTCCACCCCCGGCTACACCTTC
13 . TRBJ1-1 . TRBV2 CASTPDMATEAFF TGTGCCAGCACTCCAGACATGGCCACTGAAGCTTTCTTT
14 . TRBJ2-3 . TRBV7-3 CASSLGGTTDTQYF TGTGCCAGCAGCTTAGGCGGGACCACAGATACGCAGTATTTT
14 TRBD2 TRBJ2-3 . TRBV28 CASWTSGSTDTQYF TGTGCCAGTTGGACTAGCGGGAGCACAGATACGCAGTATTTT
13 . TRBJ2-4 . TRBV25-1 CASQGYGKNIQYF TGTGCCAGCCAGGGTTATGGCAAAAACATTCAGTACTTC
14 . TRBJ2-5 . TRBV25-1 CASEPPTVQETQYF TGTGCCAGCGAGCCCCCGACAGTACAAGAGACCCAGTACTTC
13 . TRBJ1-2 . TRBV7-9 CASSLVRLGGYTF TGTGCCAGCAGCTTAGTCCGTCTGGGGGGCTACACCTTC
15 TRBD1 TRBJ2-7 . TRBV10-1 CASSESGTGTYEQYF TGCGCCAGCAGTGAGTCTGGGACAGGGACCTACGAGCAGTACTTC
16 TRBD1 TRBJ2-1 . TRBV19 CASSTDRSGSYNEQFF TGTGCCAGTAGTACGGACAGGTCGGGCTCCTACAATGAGCAGTTCTTC
16 . TRBJ2-2 . TRBV11-2 CASSERQDLNTGELFF TGTGCCAGCAGCGAGAGACAGGACTTGAACACCGGGGAGCTGTTTTTT
12 . TRBJ2-4 . TRBV15 CATSRYRDIQYF TGTGCCACCAGCAGATACAGGGACATTCAGTACTTC
19 TRBD1 TRBJ2-7 . TRBV5-1 CASSLDSFGQGKGSYEQYF TGCGCCAGCAGCTTGGACTCTTTTGGACAGGGTAAAGGCTCCTACGAGCAGTACTTC
15 . TRBJ1-6 . TRBV2 CASSEYRVSYSPLHF TGTGCCAGCAGTGAATATCGGGTCTCTTATTCACCCCTCCACTTT
14 . TRBJ2-7 . TRBV28 CASSFQGRSYEQYF TGTGCCAGCAGTTTTCAAGGAAGGTCCTACGAGCAGTACTTC
14 . TRBJ2-7 . TRBV7-6 CASSSRDTSYEQYF TGTGCCAGCAGCTCTCGGGACACCTCCTACGAGCAGTACTTC
15 . TRBJ2-6 . TRBV7-8 CASSPGVPGANVLTF TGTGCCAGCAGCCCAGGGGTGCCTGGGGCCAACGTCCTGACTTTC
18 TRBD1 TRBJ1-1 . TRBV4-1 CASSHLPGQGTMNTEAFF TGCGCCAGCAGCCACCTCCCCGGACAGGGGACAATGAACACTGAAGCTTTCTTT
15 . TRBJ1-2 . TRBV28 CASSLRARGWGGYTF TGTGCCAGCAGTTTAAGGGCACGAGGGTGGGGTGGCTACACCTTC
15 . TRBJ1-3 . TRBV9 CASSEGSSSGNTIYF TGTGCCAGCAGCGAGGGGAGCAGCTCTGGAAACACCATATATTTT
15 TRBD1 TRBJ2-5 . TRBV30 CAWSEGQGEQETQYF TGTGCCTGGAGTGAAGGACAGGGGGAACAAGAGACCCAGTACTTC
11 . TRBJ2-7 few TRBV7-8 CASSGALEQYF TGTGCCAGCAGCGGGGCGCTCGAGCAGTACTTC
15 . TRBJ1-2 . TRBV4-3 CASSQGQTLYDGYTF TGCGCCAGCAGCCAAGGACAGACTCTTTACGATGGCTACACCTTC
16 TRBD1 TRBJ1-5 . TRBV28 CASSFHQTGDNQPQHF TGTGCCAGCAGTTTCCACCAGACAGGGGATAATCAGCCCCAGCATTTT
15 TRBD1 TRBJ2-5 . TRBV25-1 CASSESGTRGETQYF TGTGCCAGCAGTGAATCCGGGACCAGGGGGGAGACCCAGTACTTC
15 . TRBJ1-1 . TRBV6-6 CASSYSWGARTEAFF TGTGCCAGCAGTTACTCGTGGGGGGCGCGAACTGAAGCTTTCTTT
15 TRBD1 TRBJ1-2 . TRBV19 CASAREGANNYGYTF TGTGCCAGCGCGAGGGAGGGGGCTAACAACTATGGCTACACCTTC
13 . TRBJ2-7 . TRBV11-3 CASSLGGGHEQYF TGTGCCAGCAGCTTAGGAGGAGGCCACGAGCAGTACTTC
16 TRBD2 TRBJ2-7 . TRBV5-1 CASSLQSGGGAYEQYF TGCGCCAGCAGCTTGCAGTCTGGCGGGGGAGCCTACGAGCAGTACTTC
11 . TRBJ1-5 . TRBV6-6 CASSKGGPQHF TGTGCCAGCAGTAAAGGGGGGCCCCAGCATTTT
14 TRBD1 TRBJ2-5 . TRBV29-1 CSVHRTGGMETQYF TGCAGCGTCCACAGGACAGGGGGGATGGAGACCCAGTACTTC
14 . TRBJ1-1 . TRBV30 CAWSVRPRETEAFF TGTGCCTGGAGTGTACGGCCCAGGGAGACTGAAGCTTTCTTT
16 TRBD2 TRBJ2-7 . TRBV7-2 CASSGTSGGFSYEQYF TGTGCCAGCAGCGGGACTAGCGGGGGGTTCTCCTACGAGCAGTACTTC
14 . TRBJ2-4 once TRBV18 CASSPGGGPDIQYF TGTGCCAGCTCACCGGGGGGTGGCCCGGACATTCAGTACTTC
14 TRBD1 TRBJ1-3 . TRBV5-6 CASSRPGQGNTIYF TGTGCCAGCAGCCGACCGGGACAGGGAAACACCATATATTTT